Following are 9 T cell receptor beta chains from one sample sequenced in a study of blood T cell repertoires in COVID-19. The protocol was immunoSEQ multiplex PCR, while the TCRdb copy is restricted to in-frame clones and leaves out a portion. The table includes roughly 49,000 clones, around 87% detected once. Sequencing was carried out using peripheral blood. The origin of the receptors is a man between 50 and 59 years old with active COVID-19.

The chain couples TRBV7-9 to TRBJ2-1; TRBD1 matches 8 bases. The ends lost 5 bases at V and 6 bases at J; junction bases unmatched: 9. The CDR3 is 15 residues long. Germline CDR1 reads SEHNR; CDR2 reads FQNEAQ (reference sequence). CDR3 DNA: TGTGCCAGCAGCCAAGGACAGGGCAACGGCAATGAGCAGTTCTTC. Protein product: CASSQGQGNGNEQFF.

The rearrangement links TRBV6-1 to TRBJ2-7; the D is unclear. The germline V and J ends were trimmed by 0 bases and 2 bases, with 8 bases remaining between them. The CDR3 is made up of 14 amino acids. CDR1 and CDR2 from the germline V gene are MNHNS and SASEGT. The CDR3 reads CASSEAIQTYEQYF. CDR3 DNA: TGTGCCAGCAGTGAAGCGATACAGACCTACGAGCAGTACTTC.

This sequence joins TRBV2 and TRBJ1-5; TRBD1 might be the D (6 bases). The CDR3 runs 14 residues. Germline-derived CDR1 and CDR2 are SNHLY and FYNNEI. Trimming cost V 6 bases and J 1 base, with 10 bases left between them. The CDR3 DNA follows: TGTGCCAGCAGCTTCGGGACAAGCAATCAGCCCCAGCATTTT. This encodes CASSFGTSNQPQHF.

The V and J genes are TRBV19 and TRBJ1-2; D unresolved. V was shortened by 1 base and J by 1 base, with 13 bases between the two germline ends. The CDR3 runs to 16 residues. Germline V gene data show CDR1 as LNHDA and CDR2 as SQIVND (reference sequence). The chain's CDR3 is CASSIGSSPYNYGYTF. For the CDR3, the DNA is TGTGCCAGTAGTATAGGATCATCCCCCTATAACTATGGCTACACCTTC.

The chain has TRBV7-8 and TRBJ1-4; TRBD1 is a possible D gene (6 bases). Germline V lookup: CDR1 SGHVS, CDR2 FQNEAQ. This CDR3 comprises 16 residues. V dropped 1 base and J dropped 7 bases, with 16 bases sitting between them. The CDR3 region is CASSLGLGGLGEKLFF. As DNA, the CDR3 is TGTGCCAGCAGCTTAGGGTTGGGGGGGCTAGGTGAAAAACTGTTTTTT.

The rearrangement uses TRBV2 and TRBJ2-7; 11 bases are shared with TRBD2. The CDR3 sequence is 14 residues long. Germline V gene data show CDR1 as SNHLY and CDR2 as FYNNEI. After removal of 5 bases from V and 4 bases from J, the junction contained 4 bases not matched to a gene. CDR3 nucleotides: TGTGCCAGCAGTCCCGGGACTAGCGGTTACGAGCAGTACTTC. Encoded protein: CASSPGTSGYEQYF.

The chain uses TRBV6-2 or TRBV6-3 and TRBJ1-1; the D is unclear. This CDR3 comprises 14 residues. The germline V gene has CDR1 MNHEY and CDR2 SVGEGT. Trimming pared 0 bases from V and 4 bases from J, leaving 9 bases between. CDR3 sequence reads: CASSYSVQSTEAFF. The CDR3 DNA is TGTGCCAGCAGTTACTCTGTCCAATCCACTGAAGCTTTCTTT.

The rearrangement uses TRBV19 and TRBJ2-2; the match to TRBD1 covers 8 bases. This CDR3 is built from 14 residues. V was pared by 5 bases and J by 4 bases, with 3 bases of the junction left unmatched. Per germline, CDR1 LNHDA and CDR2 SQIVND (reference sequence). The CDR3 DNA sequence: TGTGCCAGTAGTCAGGGGGCGGGCACCGGGGAGCTGTTTTTT. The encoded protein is CASSQGAGTGELFF. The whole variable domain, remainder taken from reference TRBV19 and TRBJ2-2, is DGGITQSPKYLFRKEGQNVTLSCEQNLNHDAMYWYRQDPGQGLRLIYYSQIVNDFQKGDIAEGYSVSREKKESFPLTVTSAQKNPTAFYLCASSQGAGTGELFFGEGSRLTVL.

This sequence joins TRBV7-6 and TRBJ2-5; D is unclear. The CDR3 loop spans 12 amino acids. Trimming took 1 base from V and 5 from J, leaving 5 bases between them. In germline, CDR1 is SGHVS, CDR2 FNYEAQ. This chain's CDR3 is CASSLVFETQYF. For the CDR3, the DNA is TGTGCCAGCAGCTTAGTATTTGAGACCCAGTACTTC. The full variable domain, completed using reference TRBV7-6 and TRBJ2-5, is GAGVSQSPRYKVTKRGQDVALRCDPISGHVSLYWYRQALGQGPEFLTYFNYEAQQDKSGLPNDRFSAERPEGSISTLTIQRTEQRDSAMYRCASSLVFETQYFGPGTRLLVL.